One sample yielded the 32 T cell receptor beta chains listed below, sequenced in a study of CXCR3-negative and CXCR3-positive naive CD8 T cells. Findings of the study overall: TRB CDR3 hydrophobicity was greater in CXCR3-positive naive cells than in CXCR3-negative naive cells.

The libraries of TRB cDNA were prepared using 5' RACE with UMI labels. TCRdb reworked the 5' RACE reads into one entry per CDR3 protein, no DNA. The listing records about 150,000 distinct CDR3 sequences. For these receptors, no antigen is known. The sequencing sample was made of naive CXCR3+ CD8+ T cells from blood. Stated subset: CD45RO-CCR7+CD27+CD95- naive CD8+ T cells expressing CXCR3 (TNR3+). The receptor source for this set is a human donor in good health. Some clones in this sample may be carry-over from other donors' samples.

The V call is TRBV27, the J call TRBJ2-7. CDR1 and CDR2 from the germline V gene are MNHEY and SMNVEV (reference sequence). There are 13 residues in the CDR3. The CDR3: CASAFSGAYEQYF.

The chain recombines TRBV6-5 with TRBJ2-3; TCRdb selects TRBD2, and the lack of DNA leaves this call unchecked. In germline, CDR1 is MNHEY, CDR2 SVGAGI. This CDR3 comprises 12 residues. CDR3 sequence reads: CASKAGPYTQYF.

The V and J genes are TRBV12-3 or TRBV12-4 and TRBJ2-1. The CDR3 runs to 13 residues. This CDR3 reads CASGFSSYNEQFF.

The rearrangement uses TRBV7-6 and TRBJ2-1; checking the TCRdb D call of TRBD1 is not possible without DNA. This CDR3 is built from 13 residues. Per the germline V gene, CDR1 is SGHVS and CDR2 is FNYEAQ. CDR3 amino acids: CASSSAGTNEQLF.

The chain combines TRBV5-5 with TRBJ1-1; TCRdb calls TRBD1, which cannot be checked without DNA. This CDR3 spans 14 amino acids. Per the germline V gene, CDR1 is SGHKS and CDR2 is YYEKEE (reference sequence). CDR3 sequence reads: CASSSRTGSNEAFF.

This chain links TRBV5-6 with TRBJ2-7; TCRdb gives TRBD1 as the D gene, but with no DNA this cannot be confirmed. The CDR3 contains 15 residues. The germline V gene encodes CDR1 SGHDT and CDR2 YYEEEE. CDR3 region: CASSWDRDRVYEQYF.

The chain couples TRBV27 to TRBJ1-5; as DNA is missing, the TRBD1 call by TCRdb cannot be tested. The germline CDR1 and CDR2 sequences are MNHEY and SMNVEV (reference sequence). The length of the CDR3 is 13 residues. Here the CDR3 reads CASSWTGEQPQHF.

This rearrangement joins TRBV12-3 or TRBV12-4 to TRBJ1-1; without DNA, the TCRdb call of TRBD1 cannot be checked. CDR3 length: 15 residues. The CDR3 is CASSYGDRVNTEAFF.

The chain has TRBV19 and TRBJ2-2; the TCRdb call, TRBD1, lacks DNA for checking. CDR3 length: 16 residues. Per germline, CDR1 LNHDA and CDR2 SQIVND (reference sequence). The CDR3 region is CASSIDTGINTGELFF.

This chain joins TRBV21-1 and TRBJ2-4; TCRdb's D call, TRBD1, is unchecked because there is no DNA. TRBV21-1 is assigned pseudogene status. CDR3 size: 17 residues. The CDR3 here is CASSKVGRGLAKNIQYF.

This sequence joins TRBV27 and TRBJ2-1. Germline V lookup: CDR1 MNHEY, CDR2 SMNVEV (reference sequence). The CDR3 spans 15 residues. CDR3: CASSSNGGSYNEQFF.

This chain links TRBV20-1 with TRBJ2-5; lacking DNA, the TRBD2 call made by TCRdb goes unchecked. From germline, CDR1 is DFQATT and CDR2 SNEGSKA (reference sequence). The CDR3 totals 18 residues. CDR3 region: CSARDLLLAGGYSETQYF.

This sequence joins TRBV14 and TRBJ2-1; TCRdb calls TRBD2, which cannot be checked without DNA. Germline V gene data show CDR1 as SGHDN and CDR2 as FVKESK. The CDR3 is 13 residues long. CDR3 region: CASSLTSRAEQFF. The full variable domain, in which reference TRBV14 and TRBJ2-1 provide the parts outside the CDR3, is EAGVTQFPSHSVIEKGQTVTLRCDPISGHDNLYWYRRVMGKEIKFLLHFVKESKQDESGMPNNRFLAERTGGTYSTLKVQPAELEDSGVYFCASSLTSRAEQFFGPGTRLTVL.

The chain couples TRBV7-8 to TRBJ2-7; TCRdb indicates TRBD2, and absent DNA this call remains unverified. Germline V gene lookup returns CDR1 SGHVS and CDR2 FQNEAQ. This CDR3 region has 17 residues. CDR3 in amino acids: CASSSGDLAGGHYEQYF.

The chain links TRBV4-1 to TRBJ1-6; the TCRdb call, TRBD1, lacks DNA for checking. The CDR3 extends over 17 amino acids. Germline CDR1 MGHRA, CDR2 YSYEKL. The CDR3 here is CASSLGSAADSLSPLHF.

This chain uses TRBV25-1 with TRBJ2-4; the D gene TCRdb calls, TRBD2, cannot be checked with no DNA. Germline loops: CDR1 MGHDK, CDR2 SYGVNS. This CDR3 comprises 16 residues. The CDR3 loop is CASSESAGGAKNIQYF.

V gene TRBV29-1 combines with J gene TRBJ2-7; the D call from TCRdb, TRBD1, cannot be confirmed without DNA. CDR1 and CDR2 from the germline V gene are SQVTM and ANQGSEA. CDR3 size: 14 residues. The CDR3 reads CSVVRAGNSYEQYF.

This chain's CDR3 is CASSEVWVAGVTDTQYF. The chain uses TRBV6-1 and TRBJ2-3; TCRdb's D gene call, TRBD1, goes unchecked for lack of DNA. This CDR3 is built from 17 residues. Looked up from germline, CDR1 is MNHNS and CDR2 is SASEGT.

This sequence joins TRBV7-8 and TRBJ2-7; TCRdb outputs TRBD2, but without DNA this stays unchecked. CDR1 is SGHVS and CDR2 is FQNEAQ in the germline V gene. The length of the CDR3 is 15 residues. CDR3 amino acids: CAGSWGLANSYEQYF.

J is TRBJ2-3 and V is TRBV20-1; lacking DNA, the TRBD1 call made by TCRdb goes unchecked. This CDR3 has 14 residues. Looked up from germline, CDR1 is DFQATT and CDR2 is SNEGSKA (reference sequence). CDR3 sequence reads: CSARDSRGTDTQYF.

The rearrangement joins TRBV5-1 to TRBJ2-1; no DNA is available, so the TRBD2 call from TCRdb remains unchecked. The CDR3 has 18 residues. Germline CDR1 and CDR2: SGHRS and YFSETQ. The CDR3 is CASSLRGTSGGPYNEQFF.

This chain joins TRBV23-1 and TRBJ2-7; without DNA, the TCRdb call of TRBD2 cannot be checked. TRBV23-1 is sorted into the ORF group, with uncertain function. CDR3 length: 17 amino acids. The chain's CDR3 is CASSRNVGLPNSYEQYF.

The chain is built from TRBV4-2 and TRBJ2-7; TCRdb designates TRBD1, a call that cannot be tested without DNA. Germline assignment: CDR1 LGHNA and CDR2 YNFKEQ. The CDR3 length is 14 residues. The CDR3 loop is CASSQDGTGYEQYF.

The rearrangement uses TRBV20-1 and TRBJ2-7; TCRdb returns TRBD2, unconfirmable since there is no DNA. There are 13 residues in the CDR3. Germline values: CDR1 DFQATT, CDR2 SNEGSKA (reference sequence). Here the CDR3 reads CSAPLAGSYEQYF.

This CDR3 is CAISDLTCVNEQFF. J is TRBJ2-1 and V is TRBV10-3. In germline, CDR1 is ENHRY, CDR2 SYGVKD. The CDR3 has 14 amino acids.

CDR3 sequence: CASSQTTGGYGYNEQLF. This chain joins TRBV7-6 and TRBJ2-1; TCRdb's assignment of TRBD1 cannot be checked, as there is no DNA. The CDR3 sequence is 17 residues long. CDR1 is SGHVS and CDR2 is FNYEAQ in the germline V gene.

The genes are TRBV9 and TRBJ2-1; the D call of TRBD2 rests on TCRdb alone, since no DNA is present to check it. CDR3 length equals 14 residues. Germline assignment: CDR1 SGDLS and CDR2 YYNGEE. CDR3 amino acids: CASSVDLAGNEQFF.

The chain is built from TRBV12-3 or TRBV12-4 and TRBJ1-2. This CDR3 is built from 15 residues. CDR3 region: CASSPRGTTNYGYTF.

The V and J genes are TRBV27 and TRBJ2-7; TCRdb lists TRBD1, though no DNA is available to test this call. The CDR3 is 13 amino acids. Germline assignment: CDR1 MNHEY and CDR2 SMNVEV (reference sequence). CDR3 loop: CASSYTGGSEQYF.

The rearrangement uses TRBV13 and TRBJ2-7; without DNA, the TCRdb call of TRBD2 cannot be checked. The V gene's germline CDR1 is PRHDT and CDR2 FYEKMQ (reference sequence). The CDR3 spans 15 residues. CDR3: CASSLAGGPTNEQYF.

The chain combines TRBV5-1 with TRBJ2-1; no DNA is available, so the TRBD2 call from TCRdb remains unchecked. Germline CDR1 SGHRS, CDR2 YFSETQ. The CDR3 is 13 residues long. CDR3 amino acids: CASSFASGHEQFF.

The chain links TRBV28 to TRBJ2-7; the TRBD1 assignment by TCRdb is unverifiable without DNA. This CDR3 spans 15 amino acids. CDR1 is MDHEN and CDR2 is SYDVKM in the germline V gene. CDR3 loop: CASKPPEDRVGEQYF.